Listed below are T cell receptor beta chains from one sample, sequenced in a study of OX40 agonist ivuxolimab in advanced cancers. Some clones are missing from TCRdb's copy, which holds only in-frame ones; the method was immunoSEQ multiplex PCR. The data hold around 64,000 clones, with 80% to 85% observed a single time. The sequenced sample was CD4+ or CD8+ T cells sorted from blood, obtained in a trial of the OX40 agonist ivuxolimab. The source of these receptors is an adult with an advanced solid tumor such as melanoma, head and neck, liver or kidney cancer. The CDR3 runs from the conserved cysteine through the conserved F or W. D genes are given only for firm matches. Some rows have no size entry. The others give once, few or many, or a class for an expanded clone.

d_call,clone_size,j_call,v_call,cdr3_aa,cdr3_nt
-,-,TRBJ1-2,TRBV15,CATSRDTAGSYGYTF,TGTGCCACCAGCAGAGATACGGCCGGCTCCTATGGCTACACCTTC
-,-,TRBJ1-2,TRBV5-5,CASSLTQGSNYGYTF,TGTGCCAGCAGCTTAACACAGGGTTCTAACTATGGCTACACCTTC
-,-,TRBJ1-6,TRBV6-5,CASSYGLNSPLHF,TGTGCCAGCAGTTACGGCCTGAATTCACCCCTCCACTTT
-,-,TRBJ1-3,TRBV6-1,CASSANEFGNTIYF,TGTGCCAGCAGTGCGAATGAGTTTGGAAACACCATATATTTT
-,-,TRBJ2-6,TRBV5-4,CASSWDSPGANVLTF,TGTGCCAGCAGCTGGGACTCCCCTGGGGCCAACGTCCTGACTTTC
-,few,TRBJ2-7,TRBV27,CASRPAGTMTYEQYF,TGTGCCAGCAGGCCGGCCGGGACAATGACCTACGAGCAGTACTTC
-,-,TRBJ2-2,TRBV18,CASSPKSTGPNTGELFF,TGTGCCAGCTCACCGAAATCAACTGGCCCTAACACCGGGGAGCTGTTTTTT
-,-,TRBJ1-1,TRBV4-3,CASSQVQGGNTEAFF,TGCGCCAGCAGCCAAGTACAGGGTGGGAACACTGAAGCTTTCTTT
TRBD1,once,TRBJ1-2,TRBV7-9,CASSLTGEVYGYTF,TGTGCCAGCAGCTTGACAGGGGAGGTCTATGGCTACACCTTC
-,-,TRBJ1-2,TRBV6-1,CASSERRTALGYGYTF,TGTGCCAGCAGTGAAAGAAGGACAGCCCTGGGGTATGGCTACACCTTC
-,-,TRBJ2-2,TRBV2,CASRGDLPTRELFF,TGTGCCAGCAGAGGGGACTTGCCGACGAGGGAGCTGTTTTTT
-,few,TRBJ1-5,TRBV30,CAWDLGGNQPQHF,TGTGCCTGGGATTTAGGGGGTAATCAGCCCCAGCATTTT
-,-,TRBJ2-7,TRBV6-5,CASTRGREYEQYF,TGTGCCAGCACTCGAGGGCGTGAATACGAGCAGTACTTC
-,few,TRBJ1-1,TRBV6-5,CASSRTPSASQAFF,TGTGCCAGCAGCCGAACACCGTCCGCATCCCAAGCTTTCTTT
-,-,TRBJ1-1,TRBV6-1,CASSERGGVGTEAFF,TGTGCCAGCAGTGAAAGGGGGGGGGTAGGCACTGAAGCTTTCTTT
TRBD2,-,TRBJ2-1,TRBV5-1,CASSLDSGSSYNEQFF,TGCGCCAGCAGCTTGGACAGCGGGAGCTCCTACAATGAGCAGTTCTTC
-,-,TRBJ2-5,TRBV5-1,CASSLDGTETQYF,TGCGCCAGCAGCTTGGACGGGACAGAGACCCAGTACTTC
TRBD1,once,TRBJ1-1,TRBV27,CASSLGIGGILGTEAFF,TGTGCCAGCAGTTTAGGGATAGGGGGCATCTTGGGTACTGAAGCTTTCTTT
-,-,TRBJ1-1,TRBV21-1,CASSSEDRVKMNTEAFF,TGTGCCAGCAGCTCCGAGGACAGGGTGAAGATGAACACTGAAGCTTTCTTT
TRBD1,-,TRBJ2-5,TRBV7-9,CASSEGQGTQETQYF,TGTGCCAGCAGCGAGGGACAGGGGACCCAAGAGACCCAGTACTTC
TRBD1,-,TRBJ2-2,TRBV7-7,CASSRTGLNTGELFF,TGTGCCAGCAGCCGGACAGGGCTAAACACCGGGGAGCTGTTTTTT
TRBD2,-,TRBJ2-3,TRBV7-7,CASSPLAGGQDTQYF,TGTGCCAGCAGCCCTCTAGCGGGAGGGCAAGATACGCAGTATTTT
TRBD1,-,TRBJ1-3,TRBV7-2,CASSLQGQDGNTIYF,TGTGCCAGCAGCTTACAGGGACAGGATGGAAACACCATATATTTT
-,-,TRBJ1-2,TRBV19,CASTPHPGSANYGYTF,TGTGCCAGTACCCCCCATCCCGGATCAGCTAACTATGGCTACACCTTC
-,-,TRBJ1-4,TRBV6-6,CASRPQGSNEKLFF,TGTGCCAGCCGCCCACAGGGCTCTAATGAAAAACTGTTTTTT
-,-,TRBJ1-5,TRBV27,CASSLSVSGIQPQHF,TGTGCCAGCAGTTTATCGGTCTCAGGGATCCAGCCCCAGCATTTT
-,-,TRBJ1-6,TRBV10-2,CASRGTYGYNSPLHF,TGCGCCAGCAGAGGGACATACGGTTATAATTCACCCCTCCACTTT
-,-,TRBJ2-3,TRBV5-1,CASSPDSTSTDTQYF,TGCGCCAGCAGCCCGGACAGTACTAGCACAGATACGCAGTATTTT
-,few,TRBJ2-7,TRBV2,CASSDDSHEQYF,TGTGCCAGCAGTGACGACAGTCACGAGCAGTACTTC